Sequencing of this T cell receptor (beta chain) was carried out in a study of response to subunit inactivated influenza vaccine (dated by TCRdb to 2016 to 2018). The study in broad terms: Deep quantitative profiling of the T cell receptor repertoire was used in the study to follow responses to a trivalent subunit inactivated influenza vaccine.

The study at large found these results: It was suggested by the authors that each seasonal influenza vaccination may recruit only a limited number of new T cells.

This clonotype has just a few counts. This receptor's antigen is unknown. No qualities accompany the bases; no much larger clone lies one base away. Library prep was done by RT-PCR. Sequenced on an Illumina HiSeq 2500. In-frame beta chains were kept once TCRdb had trimmed the public reads at Q25 with fastp and called clones with MiXCR. Merged by CDR3 protein, the rows form single entries marked with the most common genes and DNA. Counted in this sample were hundreds of thousands of distinct CDR3 sequences; 11% to 15% of them appeared once. The biggest ten clones account for 6.5% to 8.5% of the sample. Including cysteine and phenylalanine, the CDR3 has 15 amino acids. Only the CDR3 region is kept as DNA, spanning 45 bases read in frame from base 1. V drops 1 base and J drops 0 bases, leaving 9 bases in between. Via the germline V gene, CDR1 is SGHTA and CDR2 FQGNSA.

The clonotype comes from a man aged 50-60 years who received an inactivated influenza vaccine. Donor details come from another sample of the same person, matched by shared clones. The V and J genes are TRBV7-2 and TRBJ1-2, and the D gene may be TRBD1, 6 bases matching. This material consisted of PBMCs from blood, taken 14 days before vaccination. The nucleotide sequence is TGTGCCAGCAGCTTAGTTGAGGGGGCTAACTATGGCTACACCTTC. This yields the protein CASSLVEGANYGYTF.